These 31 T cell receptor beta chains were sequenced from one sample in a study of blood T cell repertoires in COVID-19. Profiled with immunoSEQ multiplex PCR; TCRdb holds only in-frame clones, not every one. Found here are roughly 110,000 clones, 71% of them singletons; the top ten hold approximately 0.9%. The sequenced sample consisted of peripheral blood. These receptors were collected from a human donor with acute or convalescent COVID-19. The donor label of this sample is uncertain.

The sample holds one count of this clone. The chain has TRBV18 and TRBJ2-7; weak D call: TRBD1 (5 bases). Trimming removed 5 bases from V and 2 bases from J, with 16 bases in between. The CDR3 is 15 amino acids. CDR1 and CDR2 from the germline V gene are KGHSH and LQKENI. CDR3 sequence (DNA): TGTGCCAGCTCAAGCGACAGATCTCCCCCCTACGAGCAGTACTTC. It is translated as CASSSDRSPPYEQYF.

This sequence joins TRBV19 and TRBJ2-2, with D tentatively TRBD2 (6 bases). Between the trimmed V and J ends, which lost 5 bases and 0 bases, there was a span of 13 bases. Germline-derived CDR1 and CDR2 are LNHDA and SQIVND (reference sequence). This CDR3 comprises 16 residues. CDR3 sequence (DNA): TGTGCCAGTAGTGACCCCGGGACTCCGAACACCGGGGAGCTGTTTTTT. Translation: CASSDPGTPNTGELFF.

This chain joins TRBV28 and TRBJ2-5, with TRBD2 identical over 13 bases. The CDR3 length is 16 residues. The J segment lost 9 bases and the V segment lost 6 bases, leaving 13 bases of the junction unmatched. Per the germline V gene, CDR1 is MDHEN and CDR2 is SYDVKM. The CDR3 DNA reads TGTGCCAGCAGAGCCGGGACTAGCGGGGACCTGGGGGCCCAGTACTTC. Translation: CASRAGTSGDLGAQYF.

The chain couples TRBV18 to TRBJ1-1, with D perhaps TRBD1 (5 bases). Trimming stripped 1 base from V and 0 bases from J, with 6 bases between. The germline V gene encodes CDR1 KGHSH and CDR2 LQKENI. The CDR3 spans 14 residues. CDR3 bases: TGTGCCAGCTCACCACAGGGGTTGAACACTGAAGCTTTCTTT. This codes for CASSPQGLNTEAFF. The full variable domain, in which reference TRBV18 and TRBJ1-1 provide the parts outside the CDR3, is NAGVMQNPRHLVRRRGQEARLRCSPMKGHSHVYWYRQLPEEGLKFMVYLQKENIIDESGMPKERFSAEFPKEGPSILRIQQVVRGDSAAYFCASSPQGLNTEAFFGQGTRLTVV.

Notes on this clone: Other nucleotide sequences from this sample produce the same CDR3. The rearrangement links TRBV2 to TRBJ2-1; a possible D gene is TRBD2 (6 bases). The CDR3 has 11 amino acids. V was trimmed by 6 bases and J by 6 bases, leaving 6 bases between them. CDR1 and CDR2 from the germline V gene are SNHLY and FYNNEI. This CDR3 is CASRAGNEQFF. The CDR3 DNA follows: TGTGCCAGCAGAGCGGGCAATGAGCAGTTCTTC.

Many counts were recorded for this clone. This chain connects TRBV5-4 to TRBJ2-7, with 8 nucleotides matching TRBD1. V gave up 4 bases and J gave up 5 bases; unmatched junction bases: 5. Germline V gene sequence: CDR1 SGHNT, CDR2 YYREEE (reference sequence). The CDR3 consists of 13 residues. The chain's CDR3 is CASSRDRGDEQYV. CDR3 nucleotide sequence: TGTGCCAGCAGCCGAGACAGGGGAGACGAGCAGTACGTC.

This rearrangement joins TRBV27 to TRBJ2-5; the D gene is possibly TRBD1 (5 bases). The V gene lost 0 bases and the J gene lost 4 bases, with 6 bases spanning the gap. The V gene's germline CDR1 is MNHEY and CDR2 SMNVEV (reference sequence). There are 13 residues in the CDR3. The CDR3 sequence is CASSLSQGETQYF. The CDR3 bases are TGTGCCAGCAGTTTATCGCAGGGAGAGACCCAGTACTTC.

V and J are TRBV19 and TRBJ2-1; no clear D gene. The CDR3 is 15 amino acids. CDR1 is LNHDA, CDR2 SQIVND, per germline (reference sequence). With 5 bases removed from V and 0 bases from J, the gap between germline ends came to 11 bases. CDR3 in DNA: TGTGCCAGTAGTTTACAGATGAGCTCCTACAATGAGCAGTTCTTC. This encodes CASSLQMSSYNEQFF.

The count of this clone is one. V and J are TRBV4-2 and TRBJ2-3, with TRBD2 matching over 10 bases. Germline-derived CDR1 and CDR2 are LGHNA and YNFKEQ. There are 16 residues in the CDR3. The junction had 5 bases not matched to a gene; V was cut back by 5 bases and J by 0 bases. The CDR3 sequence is CASSYGLAVSTDTQYF. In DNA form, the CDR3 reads TGTGCCAGCAGCTACGGACTAGCGGTTAGCACAGATACGCAGTATTTT.

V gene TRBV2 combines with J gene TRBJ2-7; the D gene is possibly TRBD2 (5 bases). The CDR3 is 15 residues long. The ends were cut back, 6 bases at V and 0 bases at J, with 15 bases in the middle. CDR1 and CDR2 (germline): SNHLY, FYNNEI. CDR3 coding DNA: TGTGCCAGCAGGAGGACTTCGGACCTCTCCTACGAGCAGTACTTC. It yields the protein CASRRTSDLSYEQYF.

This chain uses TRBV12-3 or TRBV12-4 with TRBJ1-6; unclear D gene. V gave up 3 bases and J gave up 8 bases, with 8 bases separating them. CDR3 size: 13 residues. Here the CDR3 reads CASSFGQYSPLHF. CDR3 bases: TGTGCCAGCAGTTTTGGGCAATATTCACCCCTCCACTTT.

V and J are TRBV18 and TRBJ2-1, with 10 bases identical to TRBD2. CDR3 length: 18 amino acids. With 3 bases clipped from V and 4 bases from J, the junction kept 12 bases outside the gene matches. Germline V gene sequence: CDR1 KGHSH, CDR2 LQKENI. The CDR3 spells CASSPWTSGGPLYNEQFF. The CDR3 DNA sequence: TGTGCCAGCTCACCCTGGACTAGCGGTGGGCCCCTATACAATGAGCAGTTCTTC.

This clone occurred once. The CDR3 region is CASSEFGGGADEQFF. The CDR3 region has the DNA TGTGCCAGCAGTGAATTCGGCGGGGGGGCAGATGAGCAGTTCTTC. The rearrangement links TRBV6-1 to TRBJ2-1; 9 bases map to TRBD2. The CDR3 loop spans 15 amino acids. The germline gives CDR1 MNHNS, CDR2 SASEGT. V shed 2 bases, J shed 8 bases, and the junction held 7 bases outside the gene matches.

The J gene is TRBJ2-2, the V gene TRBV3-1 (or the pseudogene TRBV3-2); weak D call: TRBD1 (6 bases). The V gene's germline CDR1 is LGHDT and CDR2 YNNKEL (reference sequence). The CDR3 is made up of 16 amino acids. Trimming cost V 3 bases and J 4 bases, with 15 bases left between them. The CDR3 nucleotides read TGTGCCAGCAGCCACGGACAGTTTGTGGGCACCGGGGAGCTGTTTTTT. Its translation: CASSHGQFVGTGELFF.

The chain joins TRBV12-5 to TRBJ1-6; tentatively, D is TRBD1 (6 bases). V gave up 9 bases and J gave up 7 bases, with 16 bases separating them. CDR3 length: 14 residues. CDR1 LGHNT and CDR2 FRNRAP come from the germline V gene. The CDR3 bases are TGTGCTAGCGGTCTGGGGGCGCCCAATTCACCCCTCCACTTT. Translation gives CASGLGAPNSPLHF.

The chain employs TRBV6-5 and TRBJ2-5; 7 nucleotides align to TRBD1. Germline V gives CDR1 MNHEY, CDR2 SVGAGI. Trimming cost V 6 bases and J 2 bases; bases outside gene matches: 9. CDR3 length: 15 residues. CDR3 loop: CASSSLGTEQETQYF. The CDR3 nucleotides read TGTGCCAGCAGCTCCCTTGGGACAGAGCAAGAGACCCAGTACTTC.

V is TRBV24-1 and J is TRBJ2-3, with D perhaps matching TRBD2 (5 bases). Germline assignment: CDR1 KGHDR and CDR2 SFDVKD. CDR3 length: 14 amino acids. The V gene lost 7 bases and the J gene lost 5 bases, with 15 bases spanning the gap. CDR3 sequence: CATSVAGNLDTQYF. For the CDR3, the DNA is TGTGCCACCAGCGTAGCCGGGAACTTAGATACGCAGTATTTT.

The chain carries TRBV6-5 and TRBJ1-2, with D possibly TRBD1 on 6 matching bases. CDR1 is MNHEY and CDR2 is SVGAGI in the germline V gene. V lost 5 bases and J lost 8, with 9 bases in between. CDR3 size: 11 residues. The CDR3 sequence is CASSKGVGYTF. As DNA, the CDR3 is TGTGCCAGCAGTAAGGGGGTAGGCTACACCTTC.

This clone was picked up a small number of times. The CDR3 sequence is CASSQDERGVRTDTQYF. The CDR3 bases are TGCGCCAGCAGCCAGGACGAACGGGGGGTCCGCACAGATACGCAGTATTTT. V usage is TRBV4-1 and J usage is TRBJ2-3; 7 nucleotides match TRBD2. CDR3 length: 17 residues. J gave up 1 base and V 3 bases, and 10 bases lay outside the gene matches. CDR1 is MGHRA, CDR2 YSYEKL, per germline.

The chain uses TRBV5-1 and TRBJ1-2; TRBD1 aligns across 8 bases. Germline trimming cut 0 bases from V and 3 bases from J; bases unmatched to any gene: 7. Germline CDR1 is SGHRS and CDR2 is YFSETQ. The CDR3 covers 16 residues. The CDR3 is CASSLVPTGVDYGYTF. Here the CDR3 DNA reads TGCGCCAGCAGCTTGGTACCGACAGGGGTTGACTATGGCTACACCTTC.

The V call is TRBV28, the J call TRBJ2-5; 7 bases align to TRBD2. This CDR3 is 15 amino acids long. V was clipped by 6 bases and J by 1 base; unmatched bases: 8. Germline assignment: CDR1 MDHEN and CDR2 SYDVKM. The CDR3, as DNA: TGTGCCAGCAGGTCGGGCGGGGGTTTCCAAGAGACCCAGTACTTC. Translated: CASRSGGGFQETQYF.

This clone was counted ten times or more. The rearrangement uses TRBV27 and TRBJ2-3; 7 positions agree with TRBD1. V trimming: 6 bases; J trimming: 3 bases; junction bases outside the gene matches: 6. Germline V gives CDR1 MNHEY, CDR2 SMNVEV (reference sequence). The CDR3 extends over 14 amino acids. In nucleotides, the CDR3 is TGTGCCAGCAGGACCAGGACAGGTACAGATACGCAGTATTTT. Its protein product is CASRTRTGTDTQYF.

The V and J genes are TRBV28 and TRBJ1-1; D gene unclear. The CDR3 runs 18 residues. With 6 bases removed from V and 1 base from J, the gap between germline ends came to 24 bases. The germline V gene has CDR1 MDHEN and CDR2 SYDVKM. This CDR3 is CASSRPPGIQPGNTEAFF. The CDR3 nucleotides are TGTGCCAGCAGCCGACCGCCCGGGATCCAACCTGGGAACACTGAAGCTTTCTTT.

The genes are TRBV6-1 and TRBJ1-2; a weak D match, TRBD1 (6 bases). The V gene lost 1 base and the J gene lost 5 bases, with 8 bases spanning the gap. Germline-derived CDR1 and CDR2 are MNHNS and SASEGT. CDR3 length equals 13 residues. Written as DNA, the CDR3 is TGTGCCAGCAGTGAAGGAGGGGGTTATGGCTACACCTTC. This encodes CASSEGGGYGYTF.

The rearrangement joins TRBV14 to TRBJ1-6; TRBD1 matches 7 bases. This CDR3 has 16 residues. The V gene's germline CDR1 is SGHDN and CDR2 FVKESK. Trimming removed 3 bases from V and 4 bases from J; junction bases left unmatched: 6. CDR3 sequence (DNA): TGTGCCAGCAGCCAGACGACAGGGATTTATAATTCACCCCTCCACTTT. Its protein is CASSQTTGIYNSPLHF.

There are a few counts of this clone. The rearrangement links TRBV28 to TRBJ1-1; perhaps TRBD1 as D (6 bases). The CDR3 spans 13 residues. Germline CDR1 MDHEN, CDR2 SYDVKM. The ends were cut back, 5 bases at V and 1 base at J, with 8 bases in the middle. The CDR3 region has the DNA TGTGCCAGCAGTCAACAGGGGAACACTGAAGCTTTCTTT. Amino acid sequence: CASSQQGNTEAFF.

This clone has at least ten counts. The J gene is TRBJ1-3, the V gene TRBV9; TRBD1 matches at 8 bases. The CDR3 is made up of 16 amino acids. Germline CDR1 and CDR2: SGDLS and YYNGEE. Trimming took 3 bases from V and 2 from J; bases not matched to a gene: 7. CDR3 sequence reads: CASSAPATGAGNTIYF. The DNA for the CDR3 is TGTGCCAGCAGCGCACCAGCGACAGGGGCTGGAAACACCATATATTTT. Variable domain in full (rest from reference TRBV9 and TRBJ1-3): DSGVTQTPKHLITATGQRVTLRCSPRSGDLSVYWYQQSLDQGLQFLIQYYNGEERAKGNILERFSAQQFPDLHSELNLSSLELGDSALYFCASSAPATGAGNTIYFGEGSWLTVV.

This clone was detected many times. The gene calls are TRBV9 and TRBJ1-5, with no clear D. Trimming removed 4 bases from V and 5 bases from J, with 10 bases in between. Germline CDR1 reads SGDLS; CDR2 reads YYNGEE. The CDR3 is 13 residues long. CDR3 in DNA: TGTGCCAGCAGCACCGACGCGGATCAGCCCCAGCATTTT. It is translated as CASSTDADQPQHF.

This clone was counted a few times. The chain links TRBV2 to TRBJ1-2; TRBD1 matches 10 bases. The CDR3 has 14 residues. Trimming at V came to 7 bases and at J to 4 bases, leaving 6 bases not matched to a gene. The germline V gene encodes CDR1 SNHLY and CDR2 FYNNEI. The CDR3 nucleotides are TGTGCCAGCAAGGGGACAGGGGACTTCTATGGCTACACCTTC. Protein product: CASKGTGDFYGYTF.

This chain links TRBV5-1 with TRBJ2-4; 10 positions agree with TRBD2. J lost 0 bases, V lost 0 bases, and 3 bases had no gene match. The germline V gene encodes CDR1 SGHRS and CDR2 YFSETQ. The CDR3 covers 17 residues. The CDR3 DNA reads TGCGCCAGCAGCTTGGCAGGGACTAGCGCAGCCAAAAACATTCAGTACTTC. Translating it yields CASSLAGTSAAKNIQYF. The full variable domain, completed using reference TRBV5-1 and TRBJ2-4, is KAGVTQTPRYLIKTRGQQVTLSCSPISGHRSVSWYQQTPGQGLQFLFEYFSETQRNKGNFPGRFSGRQFSNSRSEMNVSTLELGDSALYLCASSLAGTSAAKNIQYFGAGTRLSVL.

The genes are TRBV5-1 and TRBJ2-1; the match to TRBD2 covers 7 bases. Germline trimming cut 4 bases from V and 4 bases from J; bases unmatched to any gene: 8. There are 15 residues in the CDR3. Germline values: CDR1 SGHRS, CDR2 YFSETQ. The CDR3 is CASSLQSGKYNEQFF. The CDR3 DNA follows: TGCGCCAGCAGCCTCCAGAGCGGGAAATACAATGAGCAGTTCTTC. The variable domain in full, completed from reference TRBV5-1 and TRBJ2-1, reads KAGVTQTPRYLIKTRGQQVTLSCSPISGHRSVSWYQQTPGQGLQFLFEYFSETQRNKGNFPGRFSGRQFSNSRSEMNVSTLELGDSALYLCASSLQSGKYNEQFFGPGTRLTVL.